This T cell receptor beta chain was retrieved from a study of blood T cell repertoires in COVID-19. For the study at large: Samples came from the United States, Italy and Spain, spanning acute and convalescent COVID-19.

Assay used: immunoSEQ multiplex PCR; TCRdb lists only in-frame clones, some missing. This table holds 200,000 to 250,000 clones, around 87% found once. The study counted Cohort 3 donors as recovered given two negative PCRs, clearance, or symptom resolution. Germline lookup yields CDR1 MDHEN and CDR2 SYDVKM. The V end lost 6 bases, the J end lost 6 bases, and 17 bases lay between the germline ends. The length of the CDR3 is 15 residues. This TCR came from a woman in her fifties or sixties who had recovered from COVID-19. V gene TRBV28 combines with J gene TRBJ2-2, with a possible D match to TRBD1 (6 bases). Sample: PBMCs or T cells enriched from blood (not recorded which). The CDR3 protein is CASSLPLQGSGELFF. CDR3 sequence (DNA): TGTGCCAGCAGCTTACCTCTACAGGGTTCCGGGGAGCTGTTTTTT.